This TCR beta chain derives from a study of cytomegalovirus exposure and HLA in healthy donors. Sequencing used immunoSEQ multiplex PCR; TCRdb keeps in-frame clones, though not all of them. The sample lists about 250,000 clones; roughly 87% were seen once. Germline CDR1 is MNHEY and CDR2 is SVGAGI. After removal of 2 bases from V and 7 bases from J, the junction contained 9 bases not matched to a gene. The CDR3 sequence is 15 residues long. The receptor was derived from a man younger than 30 in good health and CMV-seropositive. The chain joins TRBV6-5 to TRBJ2-5; 8 positions agree with TRBD2. Specimen: PBMCs. This chain's CDR3 is CASSYRGSGIGTQYF. CDR3 coding DNA: TGTGCCAGCAGTTACCGGGGTAGCGGGATTGGGACCCAGTACTTC.